Following are 22 T cell receptor beta chains from one sample sequenced in a study of T cell repertoires in cytomegalovirus infection. In TCRdb, the reads were re-called with MiXCR into one record per CDR3 protein. Here the sample spans about half a million distinct CDR3 sequences, roughly 43% being singletons. Their recognized antigens are unknown. Source: cultured PBMCs, taken from culture after CMV antigen stimulation. The receptors were sampled from a human donor in good health (CMV status not recorded). Some clones in this sample may be carry-over from other donors' samples.

The table lists this clonotype with a few counts. The J gene is TRBJ2-3, the V gene TRBV7-2; 10 bases agree with TRBD2. CDR3 size: 16 residues. J gave up 5 bases and V 1 base, and 6 bases lay outside the gene matches. Germline V CDR1 and CDR2: SGHTA, FQGNSA. The CDR3 protein is CASSLVSGRAVDTQYF. CDR3 in DNA: TGTGCCAGCAGCTTAGTAAGCGGGAGGGCCGTAGATACGCAGTATTTT. The full variable domain, its missing parts supplied by reference TRBV7-2 and TRBJ2-3, is GAGVSQSPSNKVTEKGKDVELRCDPISGHTALYWYRQSLGQGLEFLIYFQGNSAPDKSGLPSDRFSAERTGGSVSTLTIQRTQQEDSAVYLCASSLVSGRAVDTQYFGPGTRLTVL.

This clonotype was picked up many times. This chain uses TRBV7-2 with TRBJ2-7; perhaps TRBD1 as D (5 bases). The CDR3 runs 15 residues. With 5 bases removed from V and 2 bases from J, the gap between germline ends came to 16 bases. In germline, CDR1 is SGHTA, CDR2 FQGNSA. The CDR3 here is CASSKVPLGPYEQYF. The CDR3 nucleotides are TGTGCCAGCAGCAAAGTCCCTTTGGGGCCCTACGAGCAGTACTTC.

This clonotype was observed a few times. The V and J genes are TRBV5-4 and TRBJ2-3; TRBD2 matches 7 bases. The germline V gene encodes CDR1 SGHNT and CDR2 YYREEE (reference sequence). V lost 4 bases to trimming and J lost 4 bases; unmatched junction nucleotides: 9. The CDR3 length is 15 residues. The DNA of the CDR3 is TGTGCCAGCAGCAATGCGGGGGTACAGGCAGATACGCAGTATTTT. This sequence encodes CASSNAGVQADTQYF.

V usage is TRBV6-5 and J usage is TRBJ1-6; D unresolved. This CDR3 is built from 14 residues. Germline lookup yields CDR1 MNHEY and CDR2 SVGAGI. V dropped 6 bases and J dropped 7 bases, with 13 bases sitting between them. CDR3 coding DNA: TGTGCCAGCAGAATCGAAATGGGCAATTCACCCCTCCACTTT. This encodes CASRIEMGNSPLHF.

This clonotype was seen many times. V and J are TRBV12-5 and TRBJ1-5; tentative D call: TRBD1 (5 bases). The CDR3 runs 19 residues. Germline V gene lookup returns CDR1 LGHNT and CDR2 FRNRAP. The V end lost 0 bases, the J end lost 0 bases, and 18 bases lay between the germline ends. The CDR3 loop reads CASGLVRDGEPFSNQPQHF. CDR3 nucleotides: TGTGCTAGTGGTTTGGTAAGGGACGGGGAACCTTTTAGCAATCAGCCCCAGCATTTT. Supplemented by reference TRBV12-5 and TRBJ1-5, the full variable domain reads DARVTQTPRHKVTEMGQEVTMRCQPILGHNTVFWYRQTMMQGLELLAYFRNRAPLDDSGMPKDRFSAEMPDATLATLKIQPSEPRDSAVYFCASGLVRDGEPFSNQPQHFGDGTRLSIL.

This chain joins TRBV7-2 and TRBJ1-2; D perhaps matches TRBD1 (6 bases). Trimming cost V 5 bases and J 5 bases, with 15 bases left between them. The CDR3 covers 14 residues. The germline V gene has CDR1 SGHTA and CDR2 FQGNSA. The CDR3 sequence is CASSPGTPGYGYTF. The CDR3 DNA is TGTGCCAGCAGCCCAGGGACACCTGGGTATGGCTACACCTTC.

A few counts support this clonotype. The chain recombines TRBV7-8 with TRBJ2-5; a weak D match, TRBD1 (6 bases). V lost 7 bases and J 9 bases, leaving 24 bases between the germline ends. Per germline, CDR1 SGHVS and CDR2 FQNEAQ. This CDR3 comprises 15 residues. In DNA form, the CDR3 reads TGTGCCAGCACCCAGGACAGACTTCGAAAGGAGGCCCAGTACTTC. Residues: CASTQDRLRKEAQYF. The variable domain in full, with the rest retrieved from reference TRBV7-8 and TRBJ2-5, is GAGVSQSPRYKVAKRGQDVALRCDPISGHVSLFWYQQALGQGPEFLTYFQNEAQLDKSGLPSDRFFAERPEGSVSTLKIQRTQQEDSAVYLCASTQDRLRKEAQYFGPGTRLLVL.

This clonotype was found a few times. The chain recombines TRBV6-1 with TRBJ2-5, with a weak D call TRBD1 (5 bases). Germline V lookup: CDR1 MNHNS, CDR2 SASEGT. Trimming took off 3 bases at V and 4 bases at J, with 12 bases between the two ends. The length of the CDR3 is 14 residues. CDR3 in amino acids: CASSDPRAGETQYF. CDR3 in DNA: TGTGCCAGCAGTGACCCCAGGGCTGGAGAGACCCAGTACTTC.

V gene TRBV7-2 combines with J gene TRBJ1-1; D uncertain. This CDR3 has 14 residues. Trimming removed 0 bases at V and 1 base at J, with 6 bases between. The germline gives CDR1 SGHTA, CDR2 FQGNSA. The CDR3 nucleotides read TGTGCCAGCAGCTTAGCTCTACGGAACACTGAAGCTTTCTTT. Protein sequence: CASSLALRNTEAFF.

This clonotype was found a few times. The V gene is TRBV7-2, the J gene TRBJ2-2, with D possibly TRBD2 on 7 matching bases. Germline V gene lookup returns CDR1 SGHTA and CDR2 FQGNSA. Deletions cut 5 bases from V and 4 bases from J, with 17 bases between. The CDR3 sequence is 16 residues long. As DNA, the CDR3 is TGTGCCAGCAGCACTAGGGGGGGTGTGATCACCGGGGAGCTGTTTTTT. As protein: CASSTRGGVITGELFF.

V and J are TRBV29-1 and TRBJ2-5; TRBD2 matches at 11 bases. The V segment lost 8 bases and the J segment 3 bases; nucleotides outside the gene matches: 11. The CDR3 consists of 15 residues. The V gene's germline CDR1 is SQVTM and CDR2 ANQGSEA. As DNA, the CDR3 is TGCAGCACAACTCTCGGGACTAGCGGAGAAGAGACCCAGTACTTC. This translates into CSTTLGTSGEETQYF.

The chain carries TRBV7-9 and TRBJ1-2, with D perhaps TRBD1 (5 bases). V lost 3 bases to trimming and J lost 4 bases, with 9 bases between them. This CDR3 is 13 amino acids long. Looked up from germline, CDR1 is SEHNR and CDR2 is FQNEAQ (reference sequence). CDR3 nucleotide sequence: TGTGCCAGCAGCTTGCCCCAGGGCTATGGCTACACCTTC. This codes for CASSLPQGYGYTF.

The chain couples TRBV20-1 to TRBJ2-3; tentative D call: TRBD1 (5 bases). Germline CDR1 reads DFQATT; CDR2 reads SNEGSKA (reference sequence). The CDR3 consists of 15 residues. The V end was cut by 0 bases, the J end by 5 bases, with 15 bases between. The CDR3 loop reads CSARDMRQYGDTQYF. CDR3 DNA sequence: TGCAGTGCTAGAGATATGAGACAGTATGGAGATACGCAGTATTTT.

The V and J genes are TRBV10-3 and TRBJ1-5; a weak D match, TRBD1 (5 bases). Germline V gene sequence: CDR1 ENHRY, CDR2 SYGVKD. The length of the CDR3 is 16 residues. V was cut by 2 bases and J by 5 bases, with 16 bases left in between. The CDR3, as DNA: TGTGCCATCAGTGAGGGAACAGGTGTGCGGGATCAGCCCCAGCATTTT. Translation: CAISEGTGVRDQPQHF.

This clonotype was counted a few times. The chain is built from TRBV19 and TRBJ1-2, with 7 bases matching TRBD1. The CDR3 consists of 14 residues. Germline V gene data show CDR1 as LNHDA and CDR2 as SQIVND (reference sequence). V dropped 5 bases and J dropped 4; count of bases not matched to a gene: 7. The CDR3 reads CASSFGTEAYGYTF. The CDR3 DNA follows: TGTGCCAGTAGTTTCGGGACAGAAGCCTATGGCTACACCTTC.

The chain combines TRBV19 with TRBJ2-3; no definite D call. The CDR3 extends over 16 amino acids. Trimming took off 4 bases at V and 2 bases at J, with 16 bases between the two ends. Per germline, CDR1 LNHDA and CDR2 SQIVND (reference sequence). CDR3 coding DNA: TGTGCCAGTAGTAACTACAAAGGTTCCCACACAGATACGCAGTATTTT. It encodes CASSNYKGSHTDTQYF. Full variable domain (outside the CDR3, taken from reference TRBV19 and TRBJ2-3): DGGITQSPKYLFRKEGQNVTLSCEQNLNHDAMYWYRQDPGQGLRLIYYSQIVNDFQKGDIAEGYSVSREKKESFPLTVTSAQKNPTAFYLCASSNYKGSHTDTQYFGPGTRLTVL.

This chain uses TRBV28 with TRBJ2-1; weak D call: TRBD1 (6 bases). The CDR3 sequence is 11 residues long. V dropped 8 bases and J dropped 6 bases, with 8 bases sitting between them. CDR1 and CDR2 from the germline V gene are MDHEN and SYDVKM. The DNA of the CDR3 is TGTGCCAGCCTACAGGGCAATGAGCAGTTCTTC. Residues: CASLQGNEQFF.

The chain links TRBV7-2 to TRBJ1-2, with D maybe TRBD1 (5 bases). Germline CDR1 and CDR2: SGHTA and FQGNSA. Trimming cost V 0 bases and J 0 bases, with 8 bases left between them. The CDR3 has 15 residues. The chain's CDR3 is CASSLAGGTNYGYTF. The DNA for the CDR3 is TGTGCCAGCAGCTTAGCGGGGGGGACTAACTATGGCTACACCTTC.

The rearrangement links TRBV7-2 to TRBJ1-6; D not certain. The CDR3 length is 16 residues. Germline CDR1 and CDR2: SGHTA and FQGNSA. V was clipped by 1 base and J by 10 bases, with 17 bases between them. CDR3 in DNA: TGTGCCAGCAGCTTAGTAGTCTTCAGAGATAGGTCACCCCTCCACTTT. Encoded protein: CASSLVVFRDRSPLHF.

This clonotype was detected ten times or more. The chain recombines TRBV4-2 with TRBJ2-7, with D unclear. The CDR3 extends over 10 amino acids. V gave up 1 base and J gave up 6 bases, with 1 base separating them. In germline, CDR1 is LGHNA, CDR2 YNFKEQ. The CDR3 DNA reads TGTGCCAGCAGCCAAGGCGAGCAGTACTTC. It specifies CASSQGEQYF.

The genes are TRBV11-2 and TRBJ2-3; D may be TRBD2 (6 bases). V lost 5 bases and J lost 7, with 22 bases in between. CDR1 is SGHAT, CDR2 FQNNGV, per germline. CDR3 length equals 16 residues. The DNA for the CDR3 is TGTGCCAGCAGCGCCATAGCCCCCAATCGCGGGAATACGCAGTATTTT. Amino acids: CASSAIAPNRGNTQYF.

The chain carries TRBV7-9 and TRBJ1-1; D uncertain. This CDR3 is 16 amino acids long. The germline V gene has CDR1 SEHNR and CDR2 FQNEAQ (reference sequence). Trimming stripped 5 bases from V and 0 bases from J, with 16 bases between. CDR3 DNA sequence: TGTGCCAGCAGCCGTCGATCTAGGGCCCTGAACACTGAAGCTTTCTTT. This codes for CASSRRSRALNTEAFF.